The sequence of this T cell receptor beta chain was determined in a study of monozygotic twins with inflammatory bowel disease. Germline V gene sequence: CDR1 MNHNY, CDR2 SVGAGI (reference sequence). CDR3 length equals 12 residues. With the 5' RACE reads reprocessed, TCRdb shows one record per CDR3 protein and no DNA. The sample's table shows a few hundred thousand distinct CDR3 sequences. The source of this sequence is a human donor with ulcerative colitis or Crohn's disease, or a healthy co-twin of an affected twin (not recorded which). This rearrangement joins TRBV6-6 to TRBJ1-2; TCRdb's D call of TRBD1 is untestable without DNA. The sequenced sample was blood. The CDR3 region is CASSPGFYGYTF.